The entry that follows covers one TCR beta chain sequence. The antigen is unknown. What made the TCR beta cDNA was 5'RACE template switching with UMIs. TCRdb re-called the 5' RACE reads; every CDR3 protein appears as one record, without DNA. The sample's table shows over 150,000 distinct CDR3 sequences. The data stem from a study of T cells expressing NK-cell markers. Overall study: From sorted CD3+CD56+NKG2C+, CD3+CD56+NKG2C- and CD3+CD56-NKG2C+ T cells came the TCR beta repertoires. Out of eight donors sequenced, seven tested HCMV-seropositive and the remaining one seronegative. The study, taken as a whole, reports: These clonotypes also led the CD3+CD56-NKG2C+ fraction in a handful of donors.

Source material: blood T cells: a sorted CD56 or NKG2C T cell subset, CD4+ or CD8+ T cells, or bulk PBMC T cells (not recorded which). The clonotype was recovered from a man aged 18-75 years in good health.

The CDR3 reads CATRDQTGVLVYGYTF. The chain links TRBV6-5 to TRBJ1-2; lacking DNA, the TRBD1 call made by TCRdb goes unchecked. This CDR3 has 16 amino acids. Germline lookup yields CDR1 MNHEY and CDR2 SVGAGI.